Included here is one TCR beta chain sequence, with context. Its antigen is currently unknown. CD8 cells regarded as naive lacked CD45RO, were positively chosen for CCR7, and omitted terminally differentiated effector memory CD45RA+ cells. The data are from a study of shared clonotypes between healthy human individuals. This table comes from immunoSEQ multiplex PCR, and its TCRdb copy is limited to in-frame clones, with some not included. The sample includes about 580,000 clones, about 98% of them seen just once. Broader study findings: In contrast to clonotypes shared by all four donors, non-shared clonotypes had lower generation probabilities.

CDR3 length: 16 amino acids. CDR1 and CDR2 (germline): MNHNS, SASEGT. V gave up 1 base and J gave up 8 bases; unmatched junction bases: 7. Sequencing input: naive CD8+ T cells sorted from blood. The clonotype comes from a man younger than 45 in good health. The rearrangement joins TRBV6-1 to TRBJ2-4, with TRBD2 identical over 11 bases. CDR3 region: CASSEGLAGGFYIQYF. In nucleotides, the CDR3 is TGTGCCAGCAGTGAAGGTCTAGCGGGAGGATTTTACATTCAGTACTTC.